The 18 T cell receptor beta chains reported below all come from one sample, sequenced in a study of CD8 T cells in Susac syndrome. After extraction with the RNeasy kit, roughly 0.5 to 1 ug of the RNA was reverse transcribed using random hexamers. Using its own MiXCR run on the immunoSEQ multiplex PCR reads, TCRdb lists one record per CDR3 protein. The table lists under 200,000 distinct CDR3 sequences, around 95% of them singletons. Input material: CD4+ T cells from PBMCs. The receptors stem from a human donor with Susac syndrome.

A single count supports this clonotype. CDR3 amino acids: CASNVRGAPSNTGELFF. CDR3 in DNA: TGTGCCAGCAACGTAAGGGGGGCGCCTTCGAACACCGGGGAGCTGTTTTTT. V usage is TRBV27 and J usage is TRBJ2-2; D possibly matches TRBD1 or TRBD2 (6 bases each). The CDR3 covers 17 residues. The V end lost 7 bases, the J end lost 0 bases, and 18 bases lay between the germline ends. Germline CDR1 reads MNHEY; CDR2 reads SMNVEV (reference sequence).

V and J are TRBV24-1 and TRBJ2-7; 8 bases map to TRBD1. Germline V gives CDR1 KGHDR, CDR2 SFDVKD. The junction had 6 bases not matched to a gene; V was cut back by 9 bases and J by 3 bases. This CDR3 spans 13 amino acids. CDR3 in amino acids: CATVRGQGYEQYF. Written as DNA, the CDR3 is TGTGCCACCGTCCGAGGACAGGGCTACGAGCAGTACTTC.

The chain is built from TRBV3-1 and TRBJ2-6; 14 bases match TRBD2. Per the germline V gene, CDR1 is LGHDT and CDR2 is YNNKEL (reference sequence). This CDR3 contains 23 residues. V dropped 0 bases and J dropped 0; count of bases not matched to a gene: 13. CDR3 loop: CASSQDWGLAGVGMGSGANVLTF. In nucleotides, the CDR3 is TGTGCCAGCAGCCAAGATTGGGGACTAGCGGGGGTGGGGATGGGCTCTGGGGCCAACGTCCTGACTTTC.

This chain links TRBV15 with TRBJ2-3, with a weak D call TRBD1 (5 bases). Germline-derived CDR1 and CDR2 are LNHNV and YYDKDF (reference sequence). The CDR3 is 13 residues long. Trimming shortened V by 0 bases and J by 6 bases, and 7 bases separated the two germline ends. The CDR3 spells CATSRDPGDTQYF. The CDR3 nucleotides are TGTGCCACCAGCAGAGATCCAGGGGATACGCAGTATTTT.

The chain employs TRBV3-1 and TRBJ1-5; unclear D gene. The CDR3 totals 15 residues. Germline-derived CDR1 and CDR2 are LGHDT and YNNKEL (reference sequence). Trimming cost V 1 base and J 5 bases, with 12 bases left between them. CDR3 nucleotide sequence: TGTGCCAGCAGCCAAGTTTGGTCCAGAGATCAGCCCCAGCATTTT. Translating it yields CASSQVWSRDQPQHF.

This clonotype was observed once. CDR3 residues: CASSPRVANSPLHF. Here the CDR3 DNA reads TGTGCCAGCAGCCCCAGGGTCGCGAATTCACCCCTCCACTTT. The V call is TRBV3-1, the J call TRBJ1-6; possibly TRBD1 for D (5 bases). Germline values: CDR1 LGHDT, CDR2 YNNKEL (reference sequence). This CDR3 has 14 amino acids. V was shortened by 4 bases and J by 7 bases, with 11 bases between the two germline ends. The full variable domain, rest sourced from reference TRBV3-1 and TRBJ1-6, is DTAVSQTPKYLVTQMGNDKSIKCEQNLGHDTMYWYKQDSKKFLKIMFSYNNKELIINETVPNRFSPKSPDKAHLNLHINSLELGDSAVYFCASSPRVANSPLHFGNGTRLTVT.

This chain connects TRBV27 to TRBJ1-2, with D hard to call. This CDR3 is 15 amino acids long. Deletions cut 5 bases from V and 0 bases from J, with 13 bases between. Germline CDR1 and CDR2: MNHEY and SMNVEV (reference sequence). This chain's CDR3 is CASSPKAGANYGYTF. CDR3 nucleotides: TGTGCCAGCAGTCCTAAGGCCGGAGCTAACTATGGCTACACCTTC.

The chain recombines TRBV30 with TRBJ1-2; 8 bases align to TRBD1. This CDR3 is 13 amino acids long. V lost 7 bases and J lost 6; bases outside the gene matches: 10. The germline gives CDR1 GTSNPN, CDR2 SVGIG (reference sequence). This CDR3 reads CALNTGGRDGYTF. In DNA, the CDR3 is TGTGCCTTAAATACAGGGGGTCGCGATGGCTACACCTTC.

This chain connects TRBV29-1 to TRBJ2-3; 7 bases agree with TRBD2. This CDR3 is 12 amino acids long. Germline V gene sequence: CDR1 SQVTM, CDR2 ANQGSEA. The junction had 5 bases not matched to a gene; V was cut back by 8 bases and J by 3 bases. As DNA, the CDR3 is TGCAGCTCCGGGGGGACGACAGATACGCAGTATTTT. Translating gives CSSGGTTDTQYF.

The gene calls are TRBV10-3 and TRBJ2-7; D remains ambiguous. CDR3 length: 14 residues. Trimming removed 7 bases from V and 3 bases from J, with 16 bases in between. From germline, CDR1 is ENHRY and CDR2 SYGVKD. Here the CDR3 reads CAITARPVDYEQYF. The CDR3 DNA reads TGTGCCATCACTGCCCGGCCTGTGGACTACGAGCAGTACTTC.

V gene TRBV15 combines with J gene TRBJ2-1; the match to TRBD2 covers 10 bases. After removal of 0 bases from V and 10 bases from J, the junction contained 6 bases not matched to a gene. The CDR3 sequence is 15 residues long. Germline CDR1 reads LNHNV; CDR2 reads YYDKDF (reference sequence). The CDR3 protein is CATSRDLSGGREQFF. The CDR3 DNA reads TGTGCCACCAGCAGAGATCTTAGCGGGGGGCGAGAGCAGTTCTTC.

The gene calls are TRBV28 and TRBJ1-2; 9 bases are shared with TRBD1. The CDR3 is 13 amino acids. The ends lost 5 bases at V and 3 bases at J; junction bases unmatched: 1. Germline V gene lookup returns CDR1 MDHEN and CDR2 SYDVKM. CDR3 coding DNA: TGTGCCAGCAGTGGACAGGGGTACTATGGCTACACCTTC. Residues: CASSGQGYYGYTF.

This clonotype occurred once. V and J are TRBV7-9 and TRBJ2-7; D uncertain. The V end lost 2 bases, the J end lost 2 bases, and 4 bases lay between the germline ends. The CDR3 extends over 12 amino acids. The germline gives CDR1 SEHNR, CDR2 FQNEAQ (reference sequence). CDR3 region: CASSLFPYEQYF. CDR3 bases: TGTGCCAGCAGCTTATTCCCCTACGAGCAGTACTTC.

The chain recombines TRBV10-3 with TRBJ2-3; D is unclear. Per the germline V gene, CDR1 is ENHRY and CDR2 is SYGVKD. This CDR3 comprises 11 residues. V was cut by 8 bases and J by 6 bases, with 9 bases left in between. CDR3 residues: CAISGGDTQYF. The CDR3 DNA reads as TGTGCCATCTCTGGTGGGGATACGCAGTATTTT.

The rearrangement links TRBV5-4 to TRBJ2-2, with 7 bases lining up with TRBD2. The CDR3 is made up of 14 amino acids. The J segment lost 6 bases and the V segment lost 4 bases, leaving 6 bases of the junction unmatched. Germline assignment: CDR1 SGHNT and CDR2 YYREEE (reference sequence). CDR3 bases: TGTGCCAGCAGCGTGATGACTAGCCCCGGGGAGCTGTTTTTT. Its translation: CASSVMTSPGELFF.

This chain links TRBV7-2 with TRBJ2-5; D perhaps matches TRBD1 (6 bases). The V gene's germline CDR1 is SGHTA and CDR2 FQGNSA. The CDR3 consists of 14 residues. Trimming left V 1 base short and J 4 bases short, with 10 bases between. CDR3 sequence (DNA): TGTGCCAGCAGCTTAGATGGGGGCGCAGAGACCCAGTACTTC. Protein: CASSLDGGAETQYF.

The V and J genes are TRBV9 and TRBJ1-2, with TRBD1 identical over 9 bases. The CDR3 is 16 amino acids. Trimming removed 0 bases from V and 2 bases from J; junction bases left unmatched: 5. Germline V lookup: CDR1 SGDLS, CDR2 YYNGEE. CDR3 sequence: CASSVGGGQGNYGYTF. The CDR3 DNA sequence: TGTGCCAGCAGCGTAGGGGGAGGACAGGGGAACTATGGCTACACCTTC.

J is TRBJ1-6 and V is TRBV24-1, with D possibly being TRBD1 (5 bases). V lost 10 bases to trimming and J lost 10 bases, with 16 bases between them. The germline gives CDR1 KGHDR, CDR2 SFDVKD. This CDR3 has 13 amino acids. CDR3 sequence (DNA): TGTGCCACGAAGGGACGGTCAAACTCACCCCTCCACTTT. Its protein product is CATKGRSNSPLHF.